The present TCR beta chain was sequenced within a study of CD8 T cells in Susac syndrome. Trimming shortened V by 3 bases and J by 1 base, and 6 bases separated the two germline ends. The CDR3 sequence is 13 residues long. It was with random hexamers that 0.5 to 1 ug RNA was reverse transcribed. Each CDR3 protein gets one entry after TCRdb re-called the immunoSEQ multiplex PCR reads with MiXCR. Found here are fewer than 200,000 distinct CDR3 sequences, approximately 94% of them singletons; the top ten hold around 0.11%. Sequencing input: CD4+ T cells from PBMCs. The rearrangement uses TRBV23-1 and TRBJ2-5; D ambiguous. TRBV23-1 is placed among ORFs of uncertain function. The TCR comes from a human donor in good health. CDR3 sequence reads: CASSHRIQETQYF. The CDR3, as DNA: TGCGCCAGCAGTCATCGGATCCAAGAGACCCAGTACTTC.